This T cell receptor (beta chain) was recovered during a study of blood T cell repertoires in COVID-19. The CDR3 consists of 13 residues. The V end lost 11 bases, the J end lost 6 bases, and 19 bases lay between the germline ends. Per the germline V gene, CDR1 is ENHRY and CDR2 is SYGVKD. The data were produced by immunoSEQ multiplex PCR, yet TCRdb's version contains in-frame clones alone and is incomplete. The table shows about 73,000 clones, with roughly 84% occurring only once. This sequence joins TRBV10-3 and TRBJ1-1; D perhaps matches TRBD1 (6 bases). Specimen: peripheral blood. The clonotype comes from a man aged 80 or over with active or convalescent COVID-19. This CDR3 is CAAAGGGASEAFF. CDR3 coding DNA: TGTGCCGCCGCCGGAGGGGGGGCCTCTGAAGCTTTCTTT.